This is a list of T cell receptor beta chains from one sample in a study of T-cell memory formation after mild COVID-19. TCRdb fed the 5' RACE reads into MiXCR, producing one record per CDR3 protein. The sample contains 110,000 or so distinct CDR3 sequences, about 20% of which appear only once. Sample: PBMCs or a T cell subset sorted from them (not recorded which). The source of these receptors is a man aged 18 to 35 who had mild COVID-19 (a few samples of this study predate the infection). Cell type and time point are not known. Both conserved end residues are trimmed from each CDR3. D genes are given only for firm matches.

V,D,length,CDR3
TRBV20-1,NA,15,SARDRSWGRNTGELF
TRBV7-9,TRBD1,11,ASSSQQGYEQY
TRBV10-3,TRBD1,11,AIRRDRQETQY
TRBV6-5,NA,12,ASSYLVDTGELF
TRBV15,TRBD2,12,ATGGTSGGSEQF
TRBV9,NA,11,ASSAPDYNEQF
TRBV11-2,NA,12,ASSLEVRLETQY
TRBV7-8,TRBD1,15,ASSLGRGALENTEAF
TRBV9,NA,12,ASSVGSGIGELF
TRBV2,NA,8,ASPREGYT
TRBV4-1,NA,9,ASSHGGSCT
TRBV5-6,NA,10,ASRTEGETQY
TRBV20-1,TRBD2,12,SADPGLAHNEQF
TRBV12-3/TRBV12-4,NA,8,ASRGYEQF
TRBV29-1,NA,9,SVGQWEKLF
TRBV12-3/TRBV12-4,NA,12,ASSFGQSNQPQH
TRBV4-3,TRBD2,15,ASSQGTSPSSYNEQF
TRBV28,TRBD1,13,ASSHGTGGSGELF
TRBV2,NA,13,ASMKARGHTDTQY
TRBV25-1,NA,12,ASSSPVLNTEAF
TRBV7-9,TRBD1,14,ASGSQDRPDGYGYT
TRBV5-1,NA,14,ASSRRTGRNTGELF
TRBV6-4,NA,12,ASSDRRGGNEQF
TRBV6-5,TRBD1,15,ASSYGTGFSGANVLT
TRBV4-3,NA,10,ASSQRGETQY
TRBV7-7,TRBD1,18,ASSLSAGTGGPYPTDTQY
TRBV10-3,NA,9,AISDASEQY
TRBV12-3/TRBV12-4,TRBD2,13,ASSGTSGEEETQY
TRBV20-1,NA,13,SARKLEVGDYGYT
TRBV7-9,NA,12,ASSLVGVNTEAF
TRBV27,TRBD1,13,ASSSEPGQHYGYT
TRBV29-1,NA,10,SARGYTGELF
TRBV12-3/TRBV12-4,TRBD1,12,ASSQGQGRTEAF
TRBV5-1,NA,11,ASRPTVSYEQY
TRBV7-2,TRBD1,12,ASGMTGGSPEAF
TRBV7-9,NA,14,ASSPSWTEPNYGYT
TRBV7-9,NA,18,ASSFPGASGASLRGETQY
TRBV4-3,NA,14,ASSQAMDRTYNEQF
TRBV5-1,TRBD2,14,ASSLAERGEADTQY
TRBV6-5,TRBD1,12,ASSWGQGGEKLF
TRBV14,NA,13,ASSPYREGSYEQY
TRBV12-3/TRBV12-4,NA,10,ASSWEEETQY
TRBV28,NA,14,ASSLYELSSYNEQF
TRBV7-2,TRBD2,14,ASSLRLAGAQETQY
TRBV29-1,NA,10,SVFGDQETQY
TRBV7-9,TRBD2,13,ASSFASGGTDTQY
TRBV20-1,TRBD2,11,RGDLPSYNEQF
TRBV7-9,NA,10,ASSLGGVEQY
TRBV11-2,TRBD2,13,ASSPRTSGRDTQY
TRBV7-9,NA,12,ASSPWRSTDTQY
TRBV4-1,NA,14,ASSQVATDGTYEQY
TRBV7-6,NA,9,ASRNLGEQY